This TCR beta chain originates from a study of blood T cell repertoires in COVID-19. Clones were sequenced by immunoSEQ multiplex PCR, and TCRdb holds only the in-frame ones, with some missing. In the table there are under 400,000 clones, about nine tenths of which are singletons. The CDR3 runs to 13 residues. The germline V gene encodes CDR1 SNHLY and CDR2 FYNNEI. With V trimmed by 7 bases and J by 7 bases, 10 bases remained unmatched. Sequenced: PBMCs or T cells enriched from blood (not recorded which). This sequence was found in a woman aged 25 to 39 who had been exposed to COVID-19. The chain links TRBV2 to TRBJ2-7; 7 bases are shared with TRBD2. CDR3 sequence: CASNERGPREQYF. The CDR3 DNA follows: TGTGCCAGCAATGAGCGGGGCCCGAGGGAGCAGTACTTC.